Listed here is a single T cell receptor beta chain. One end of the junction does not line up with germline, which may come from a read error. The CDR3 length is 14 residues. The template was RNA from unsorted bulk tissue. Distant lung tissue was collected more than 3 cm away from the tumor edge. The data were taken from a study of tumor and adjacent non-tumor tissue in lung cancer. The library came from three nested PCR rounds adapted from ARM-PCR protocols. TCRdb fed the multiplex PCR reads into MiXCR, producing one record per CDR3 protein. The sample records under 95,000 distinct CDR3 sequences, about 82% being singletons.

The genes are TRBV12-3 or TRBV12-4 and TRBJ1-4; D is unresolved. The clonotype comes from a man between 60 and 75 years old with non-small cell lung cancer. Sequenced input: distant non-tumor lung tissue. The CDR3 nucleotides read TGTGTCAGCAGAGGATCCGTAGGGTCGTGGAAACTCTTTTTT. Residues: CVSRGSVGSWKLFF.